Presented here are 25 T cell receptor beta chains from one specimen sequenced in a study of blood T cells in healthy people across ages. Sample-barcoded 5' priming and a J-beta primer mix drove a second PCR of roughly 6 to 12 cycles. Via MiXCR, TCRdb re-called the 5' RACE reads, giving one row per CDR3 protein. The repertoire has roughly 500,000 distinct CDR3 sequences, 27% of them found once; the top ten carry less than 20%. The sequencing sample was made of blood. Source of these receptors: a woman in her 70s in good health.

This clonotype was seen at least ten times. The chain uses TRBV7-6 and TRBJ1-3, with 7 bases aligning to TRBD1. V shed 5 bases, J shed 4 bases, and the junction held 2 bases outside the gene matches. This CDR3 is built from 13 residues. Germline V gene data show CDR1 as SGHVS and CDR2 as FNYEAQ. CDR3 sequence reads: CASSVTGGNTIYF. Here the CDR3 DNA reads TGTGCCAGCAGCGTGACAGGGGGAAACACCATATATTTT.

This clonotype has just a few counts. The chain has TRBV29-1 and TRBJ1-2; 7 bases line up with TRBD1. Germline trimming cut 2 bases from V and 4 bases from J; bases unmatched to any gene: 13. Germline V gene sequence: CDR1 SQVTM, CDR2 ANQGSEA. This CDR3 is built from 16 residues. In nucleotides, the CDR3 is TGCAGCGTTGAACCCAACCACAGGGGCGCGGGCTATGGCTACACCTTC. It yields the protein CSVEPNHRGAGYGYTF.

This clonotype occurred a few times. This chain uses TRBV7-2 with TRBJ2-5; D call uncertain. The germline V gene encodes CDR1 SGHTA and CDR2 FQGNSA. Trimming stripped 4 bases from V and 5 bases from J, with 8 bases between. This CDR3 has 12 residues. The CDR3 DNA reads TGTGCCAGCAGCTCCCCCTCCGAGACCCAGTACTTC. Protein sequence: CASSSPSETQYF.

The table lists this clonotype with a few counts. The chain has TRBV12-3 or TRBV12-4 and TRBJ1-3; D uncertain. CDR3 length: 15 amino acids. V was pared by 2 bases and J by 0 bases, with 8 bases between. This CDR3 is CASSLYRDSGNTIYF. DNA for the CDR3: TGTGCCAGCAGTTTATATCGGGACTCTGGAAACACCATATATTTT.

This clonotype was observed a few times. This rearrangement joins TRBV20-1 to TRBJ1-5; no firm D call. The V gene lost 6 bases and the J gene lost 6 bases, with 12 bases spanning the gap. This CDR3 has 12 residues. From germline, CDR1 is DFQATT and CDR2 SNEGSKA (reference sequence). The CDR3 DNA sequence: TGCAGTGCCCTGGCGGGGTCTCAGCCCCAGCATTTT. Translation: CSALAGSQPQHF.

The rearrangement joins TRBV20-1 to TRBJ1-1; TRBD1 matches at 8 bases. The V gene end was trimmed by 0 bases and the J gene end by 0 bases; junction bases not matched to a gene: 3. This CDR3 contains 15 residues. Germline-derived CDR1 and CDR2 are DFQATT and SNEGSKA (reference sequence). The CDR3 sequence is CSARDRTGMNTEAFF. CDR3 DNA: TGCAGTGCTAGAGATAGGACAGGGATGAACACTGAAGCTTTCTTT.

The genes are TRBV4-3 and TRBJ1-5, with a tentative D call TRBD1 (5 bases). Germline CDR1 and CDR2: LGHNA and YSLEER. V shed 3 bases and J shed 0 bases, with 12 bases lying between them. The CDR3 is 16 residues long. This CDR3 is CASSQDTLYSNQPQHF. The CDR3, as DNA: TGCGCCAGCAGCCAGGACACCCTTTATAGCAATCAGCCCCAGCATTTT.

The chain employs TRBV7-9 and TRBJ1-2, with D unclear. V was cut by 5 bases and J by 0 bases, with 10 bases left in between. The CDR3 sequence is 14 residues long. Germline CDR1 SEHNR, CDR2 FQNEAQ (reference sequence). CDR3: CASSPRASNYGYTF. CDR3 nucleotide sequence: TGTGCCAGCAGCCCGAGGGCATCTAACTATGGCTACACCTTC. Full variable domain (remainder filled in from reference TRBV7-9 and TRBJ1-2): DTGVSQNPRHKITKRGQNVTFRCDPISEHNRLYWYRQTLGQGPEFLTYFQNEAQLEKSRLLSDRFSAERPKGSFSTLEIQRTEQGDSAMYLCASSPRASNYGYTFGSGTRLTVV.

Points on this clonotype: At one end, the junction sequence differs from germline, possibly due to a read error. This chain links TRBV20-1 with TRBJ1-1; possibly TRBD1 for D (5 bases). The CDR3 is 14 amino acids. Germline-derived CDR1 and CDR2 are DFQATT and SNEGSKA (reference sequence). DNA of the CDR3: TGCAGTGCTAGAGTCCCCGGGGGGAACCCTGAAGCTTTCTTT. Its translation is CSARVPGGNPEAFF.

The CDR3 nucleotides are TGCAGCGTCTATAGGGGTGATGTGGGAAAACTGTTTTTT. Translation gives CSVYRGDVGKLFF. The rearrangement uses TRBV20-1 and TRBJ1-4, with a tentative D call TRBD1 (5 bases). CDR3 size: 13 residues. Germline CDR1 reads DFQATT; CDR2 reads SNEGSKA (reference sequence).

This sequence joins TRBV20-1 and TRBJ2-5; D not resolved. V lost 5 bases, J lost 4 bases, and 17 bases lay in between. In germline, CDR1 is DFQATT, CDR2 SNEGSKA (reference sequence). The CDR3 extends over 14 amino acids. The CDR3 loop is CSAFPNLTPETQYF. Here the CDR3 DNA reads TGCAGTGCTTTCCCCAACCTTACCCCAGAGACCCAGTACTTC.

This clonotype was observed a few times. The chain recombines TRBV18 with TRBJ2-5; tentative D call: TRBD2 (5 bases). The CDR3 runs to 12 residues. The germline V gene encodes CDR1 KGHSH and CDR2 LQKENI. Trimming shortened V by 2 bases and J by 11 bases, and 12 bases separated the two germline ends. For the CDR3, the DNA is TGTGCCAGCTCACCAAACGCTGGGGAGCAGTACTTC. It codes for CASSPNAGEQYF.

This clonotype was counted between two and nine times. The gene calls are TRBV28 and TRBJ1-2; TRBD1 is a possible D gene (5 bases). Germline CDR1 is MDHEN and CDR2 is SYDVKM. CDR3 size: 16 residues. V was trimmed by 4 bases and J by 0 bases, leaving 15 bases between them. The CDR3 here is CASSWGGRNSNYGYTF. In DNA form, the CDR3 reads TGTGCCAGCAGTTGGGGGGGGAGGAACTCTAACTATGGCTACACCTTC.

This chain joins TRBV5-6 and TRBJ1-1; possibly TRBD1 for D (5 bases). Trimming removed 4 bases at V and 7 bases at J, with 11 bases between. The CDR3 contains 12 residues. The germline V gene encodes CDR1 SGHDT and CDR2 YYEEEE. Here the CDR3 DNA reads TGTGCCAGCAGCGAGGGACGCCTTGAAGCTTTCTTT. It encodes CASSEGRLEAFF.

The sample holds a few counts of this clonotype. The rearrangement links TRBV5-5 to TRBJ2-5; TRBD2 might be the D (7 bases). The CDR3 extends over 14 amino acids. V gave up 2 bases and J gave up 9 bases, with 17 bases separating them. CDR1 and CDR2 (germline): SGHKS, YYEKEE (reference sequence). This CDR3 is CASSFGQIREAQYF. For the CDR3, the DNA is TGTGCCAGCAGCTTCGGACAGATCCGGGAGGCCCAGTACTTC.

The genes are TRBV5-5 and TRBJ2-5, with D tentatively TRBD2 (6 bases). The tail of the sequence fits TRBJ2-7 better, so the J call may be wrong. CDR3 size: 15 residues. Germline assignment: CDR1 SGHKS and CDR2 YYEKEE (reference sequence). This chain's CDR3 is CASDSGGDGSYEQYF. The DNA of the CDR3 is TGTGCCAGCGACTCCGGGGGAGACGGATCCTACGAGCAGTACTTC.

This clonotype was detected a few times. The J gene is TRBJ2-5, the V gene TRBV20-1, with a tentative D call TRBD1 (5 bases). V was shortened by 7 bases and J by 1 base, with 7 bases between the two germline ends. The V gene's germline CDR1 is DFQATT and CDR2 SNEGSKA (reference sequence). CDR3 size: 11 residues. This chain's CDR3 is CSVDSQETQYF. DNA of the CDR3: TGCAGTGTCGACAGCCAAGAGACCCAGTACTTC.

The CDR3 DNA reads TGTGCCAGCAGTTTGGTCGTCGAGGCTGCTAACACCATATATTTT. The encoded protein is CASSLVVEAANTIYF. V gene TRBV6-1 combines with J gene TRBJ1-3; D is ambiguous. CDR1 and CDR2 from the germline V gene are MNHNS and SASEGT. The CDR3 sequence is 15 residues long. V lost 5 bases to trimming and J lost 7 bases, with 18 bases between them.

The chain employs TRBV6-6 and TRBJ1-2; 10 bases fit TRBD1. V shed 4 bases, J shed 1 base, and the junction held 9 bases outside the gene matches. The CDR3 covers 17 residues. The V gene's germline CDR1 is MNHNY and CDR2 SVGAGI (reference sequence). The CDR3, as DNA: TGTGCCAGCAGTTCCCTGGGGGGACAGGGGATTAACTATGGCTACACCTTC. Residues: CASSSLGGQGINYGYTF.

This clonotype has a handful of counts. The CDR3: CASSYSTSVYNEQFF. The DNA for the CDR3 is TGTGCCAGCAGTTACAGTACTAGCGTTTACAATGAGCAGTTCTTC. The gene calls are TRBV6-2 or TRBV6-3 and TRBJ2-1; 7 nucleotides line up with TRBD2. Trimming removed 2 bases from V and 4 bases from J; junction bases left unmatched: 5. The CDR3 totals 15 residues. Germline assignment: CDR1 MNHEY and CDR2 SVGEGT.

The J gene is TRBJ2-1, the V gene TRBV6-1; 11 bases line up with TRBD2. The length of the CDR3 is 15 residues. Germline V gives CDR1 MNHNS, CDR2 SASEGT. V gave up 5 bases and J gave up 7 bases; unmatched junction bases: 7. CDR3 loop: CASSRTSGSLNEQFF. The CDR3 DNA follows: TGTGCCAGCAGTCGGACTAGCGGGTCGTTGAATGAGCAGTTCTTC.

This clonotype has more than one count but fewer than ten. No conserved phenylalanine or tryptophan ends this CDR3, so it is likely a read error. The chain carries TRBV6-5 and TRBJ2-3; TRBD1 or TRBD2 may be the D gene (6 bases each). The ends were cut back, 5 bases at V and 5 bases at J, with 17 bases in the middle. Germline V lookup: CDR1 MNHEY, CDR2 SVGAGI. CDR3 size: 15 residues. The chain's CDR3 is CASSKRDKGGDTQYL. The DNA of the CDR3 is TGTGCCAGCAGTAAACGGGACAAGGGGGGAGATACGCAGTATCTT.

The chain carries TRBV5-1 and TRBJ2-5, with 7 bases that match TRBD1. The CDR3 covers 16 residues. CDR1 is SGHRS and CDR2 is YFSETQ in the germline V gene. V lost 0 bases, J lost 1 base, and 6 bases stayed unmatched. Written as DNA, the CDR3 is TGCGCCAGCAGCTTGGGACAGGGTACCCTCCAAGAGACCCAGTACTTC. Protein: CASSLGQGTLQETQYF.

V is TRBV2 and J is TRBJ2-2; D may be TRBD2 (6 bases). The CDR3 has 16 residues. CDR1 and CDR2 from the germline V gene are SNHLY and FYNNEI. Trimming stripped 0 bases from V and 4 bases from J, with 12 bases between. CDR3 in amino acids: CASSEARGWSTGELFF. CDR3 bases: TGTGCCAGCAGTGAAGCGCGGGGTTGGAGCACCGGGGAGCTGTTTTTT.

This clonotype showed up just a few times. The gene calls are TRBV4-1 and TRBJ2-7; tentatively, D is TRBD1 (5 bases). Trimming took 1 base from V and 6 from J, leaving 16 bases between them. Germline CDR1 reads MGHRA; CDR2 reads YSYEKL. This CDR3 is built from 15 residues. CDR3 DNA: TGCGCCAGCAGCCAAGGCGGCAGGGTAGGCCTCGAGCAGTACTTC. Encoded protein: CASSQGGRVGLEQYF.